The 13 T cell receptor beta chains below were found in one sample sequenced in a study of blood T cells in healthy people across ages. The use of a sample-barcoded 5' primer and a J-beta primer mix characterized a second PCR of about 7 to 12 cycles. TCRdb analysed the 5' RACE reads with MiXCR anew, one entry per CDR3 protein. Of 500,000 to 700,000 distinct CDR3 sequences in the sample, roughly 31% were seen once. The sequenced sample consisted of blood. These receptors originate from a woman aged 80 or over in good health.

This clonotype occurred many times. The chain recombines TRBV7-2 with TRBJ2-5; tentatively, D is TRBD2 (5 bases). This CDR3 comprises 14 residues. V was trimmed by 5 bases and J by 4 bases, leaving 14 bases between them. Germline assignment: CDR1 SGHTA and CDR2 FQGNSA. CDR3 loop: CASSPLVGRETQYF. The CDR3 DNA reads as TGTGCCAGCAGCCCGTTAGTGGGGAGAGAGACCCAGTACTTC.

This clonotype was recorded at least ten times. The chain links TRBV12-3 or TRBV12-4 to TRBJ1-1, with 9 bases fitting TRBD1. J lost 1 base, V lost 5 bases, and 2 bases had no gene match. The CDR3 length is 14 residues. CDR3 nucleotides: TGTGCCAGCAGTGCGGGACAGGGGAACACTGAAGCTTTCTTT. This translates into CASSAGQGNTEAFF.

About this clonotype itself: A much larger clone differs from this one at a single base, so this may be a read error. The chain links TRBV5-1 to TRBJ2-7, with 7 bases aligning to TRBD2. The CDR3 has 15 residues. Trimming took 3 bases from V and 3 from J; bases not matched to a gene: 9. CDR1 is SGHRS, CDR2 YFSETQ, per germline. The CDR3 reads CASSWGLGGDYEQYF. CDR3 sequence (DNA): TGCGCCAGCAGCTGGGGTTTGGGGGGGGACTACGAGCAGTACTTC.

The CDR3 DNA is TGTGCCATCGGGGACAGGGGATCGAGCTCTGGAAACACCATATATTTT. Amino acids: CAIGDRGSSSGNTIYF. V and J are TRBV10-3 and TRBJ1-3; 10 nucleotides agree with TRBD1. The CDR3 has 16 residues. The germline V gene has CDR1 ENHRY and CDR2 SYGVKD. J lost 0 bases, V lost 8 bases, and 7 bases had no gene match.

This clonotype was recorded at least ten times. The rearrangement joins TRBV7-9 to TRBJ1-2, with 7 nucleotides matching TRBD1. CDR1 and CDR2 (germline): SEHNR, FQNEAQ (reference sequence). The CDR3 is made up of 19 amino acids. J gave up 0 bases and V 3 bases, and 16 bases lay outside the gene matches. The CDR3: CASSFSRDRRPIANYGYTF. DNA for the CDR3: TGTGCCAGCAGCTTTTCTCGGGACAGACGTCCAATAGCTAACTATGGCTACACCTTC.

This clonotype was seen at least ten times. This chain connects TRBV27 to TRBJ2-7, with D perhaps assigned TRBD1 or TRBD2 (5 bases each). CDR1 is MNHEY, CDR2 SMNVEV, per germline (reference sequence). Trimming removed 4 bases from V and 0 bases from J, with 13 bases in between. The CDR3 has 15 residues. CDR3 sequence: CASSSLGASSYEQYF. The DNA of the CDR3 is TGTGCCAGCAGTTCACTAGGGGCGAGCTCCTACGAGCAGTACTTC.

This clonotype was recorded at least ten times. The chain recombines TRBV2 with TRBJ2-1, with a weak D call TRBD1 (6 bases). The ends were cut back, 7 bases at V and 0 bases at J, with 13 bases in the middle. There are 15 residues in the CDR3. Germline values: CDR1 SNHLY, CDR2 FYNNEI. The CDR3, as DNA: TGTGCCAGCACCCCGAGGGGGATCTCCTACAATGAGCAGTTCTTC. Translation gives CASTPRGISYNEQFF. The whole variable domain, filled in from reference TRBV2 and TRBJ2-1, reads EPEVTQTPSHQVTQMGQEVILRCVPISNHLYFYWYRQILGQKVEFLVSFYNNEISEKSEIFDDQFSVERPDGSNFTLKIRSTKLEDSAMYFCASTPRGISYNEQFFGPGTRLTVL.

This clonotype has ten or more counts. V gene TRBV13 combines with J gene TRBJ2-1; TRBD1 matches 9 bases. The CDR3 has 15 residues. Germline V gene sequence: CDR1 PRHDT, CDR2 FYEKMQ (reference sequence). V lost 5 bases, J lost 2 bases, and 4 bases stayed unmatched. CDR3 residues: CASSKRTGAYNEQFF. In DNA form, the CDR3 reads TGTGCCAGCAGCAAGCGGACAGGGGCCTACAATGAGCAGTTCTTC.

A remark on this clonotype: Being one base from a much bigger clone, this may be a read error. V and J are TRBV12-3 or TRBV12-4 and TRBJ1-1, with unresolved D. The length of the CDR3 is 13 residues. V was clipped by 7 bases and J by 2 bases, with 11 bases between them. This CDR3 is CASNPQSNTEAFF. The DNA of the CDR3 is TGTGCCAGCAATCCCCAGAGTAACACTGAAGCTTTCTTT.

This clonotype has at least ten counts. The V call is TRBV25-1, the J call TRBJ2-1; D is uncertain. Trimming cost V 6 bases and J 9 bases, with 18 bases left between them. Germline V gives CDR1 MGHDK, CDR2 SYGVNS. CDR3 length: 14 residues. The CDR3 is CASSAPSGPSEQFF. CDR3 coding DNA: TGTGCCAGCAGCGCTCCTTCGGGCCCTAGTGAGCAGTTCTTC.

The CDR3 nucleotides read TGCAGTGCGAACGGGGCACTAGACCAAGAGACCCAGTACTTC. Translating it yields CSANGALDQETQYF. The genes are TRBV20-1 and TRBJ2-5; D assignment may be TRBD1 or TRBD2 (5 bases each). Trimming stripped 6 bases from V and 0 bases from J, with 14 bases between. The CDR3 has 14 amino acids. Germline-derived CDR1 and CDR2 are DFQATT and SNEGSKA (reference sequence).

This clonotype was seen ten or more times. The V gene is TRBV20-1, the J gene TRBJ1-2; D not resolved. The V end lost 3 bases, the J end lost 0 bases, and 23 bases lay between the germline ends. Looked up from germline, CDR1 is DFQATT and CDR2 is SNEGSKA (reference sequence). The CDR3 has 18 amino acids. CDR3 in DNA: TGCAGTGCTAGCCCGGGCCCCAGCGGTATAGGGTCTAACTATGGCTACACCTTC. It translates to CSASPGPSGIGSNYGYTF.

This clonotype occurred many times. This sequence joins TRBV20-1 and TRBJ2-5; D is perhaps TRBD1 or TRBD2 (5 bases each). The CDR3 sequence is 15 residues long. The germline V gene has CDR1 DFQATT and CDR2 SNEGSKA (reference sequence). V was pared by 4 bases and J by 2 bases, with 17 bases between. CDR3 in amino acids: CSATVKRGQQETQYF. In nucleotides, the CDR3 is TGCAGTGCTACAGTAAAGAGGGGCCAACAAGAGACCCAGTACTTC.